The sequence of this T cell receptor (beta chain) was determined in a study of control samples from healthy donors and cancer patients (dated by TCRdb to between 2020 and 2021). CDR1 and CDR2 (LNHDA, SQIVND) derive from the germline V gene (reference sequence). The germline V end is reduced by 5 bases and the J end by 5 bases; junction bases left unmatched: 2. The CDR3 measures 13 amino acids from cysteine to phenylalanine. Left in the record is the CDR3 DNA by itself, 39 bases read in frame from the first base. Within its sample, this clone is large (0.1 to 1%). Its antigen remains unidentified. Per-base quality was not reported, and no clone a single base away is much larger than it. Preparation of the library involved the immunoSEQ multiplex PCR assay. Entries here come from immuneACCESS through TCRdb and include only in-frame sequences with V and J called. Some clones fail to appear in such tables; in the studies checked, an unresolved V gene covers under half of the shortfall, and the cause of the remainder is unknown. The sample table lists approximately 58,000 clones, around 87% of them with a count of one. The ten largest clones represent 9.5% to 15% of the sample.

Sample: PBMCs. The rearranged segments are TRBV19 and TRBJ1-2; TRBD1 lines up with 10 middle nucleotides. The clonotype was recovered from a woman aged 55-70 years with lung cancer. CDR3 region: CASSLGQGYGYTF. In nucleotide form, the sequence is TGTGCCAGTAGTTTGGGACAGGGGTATGGCTACACCTTC.